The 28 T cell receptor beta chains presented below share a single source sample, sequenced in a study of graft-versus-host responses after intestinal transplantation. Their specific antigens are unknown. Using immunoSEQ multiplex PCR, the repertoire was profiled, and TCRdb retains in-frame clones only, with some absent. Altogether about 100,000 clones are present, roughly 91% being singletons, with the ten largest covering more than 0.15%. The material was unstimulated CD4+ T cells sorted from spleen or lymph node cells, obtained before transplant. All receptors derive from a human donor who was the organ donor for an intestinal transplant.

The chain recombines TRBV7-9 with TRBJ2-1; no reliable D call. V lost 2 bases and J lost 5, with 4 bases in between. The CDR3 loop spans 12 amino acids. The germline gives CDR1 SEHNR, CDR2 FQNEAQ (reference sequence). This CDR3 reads CASSLHNNEQFF. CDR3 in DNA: TGTGCCAGCAGCTTACACAACAATGAGCAGTTCTTC.

The CDR3 coding sequence is TGCGCCAGCAGGGGGCTAGCGGGGCCTGAGCAGTTCTTC. Translated, it gives CASRGLAGPEQFF. V usage is TRBV5-1 and J usage is TRBJ2-1, with TRBD2 identical over 9 bases. V lost 5 bases, J lost 9 bases, and 6 bases stayed unmatched. In germline, CDR1 is SGHRS, CDR2 YFSETQ. This CDR3 has 13 amino acids.

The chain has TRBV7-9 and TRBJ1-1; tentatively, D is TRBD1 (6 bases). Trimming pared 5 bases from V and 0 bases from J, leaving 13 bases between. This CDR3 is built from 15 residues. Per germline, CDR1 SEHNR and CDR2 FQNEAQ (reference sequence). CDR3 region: CASSRQGSVNTEAFF. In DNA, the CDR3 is TGTGCCAGCAGCCGTCAGGGGTCTGTGAACACTGAAGCTTTCTTT.

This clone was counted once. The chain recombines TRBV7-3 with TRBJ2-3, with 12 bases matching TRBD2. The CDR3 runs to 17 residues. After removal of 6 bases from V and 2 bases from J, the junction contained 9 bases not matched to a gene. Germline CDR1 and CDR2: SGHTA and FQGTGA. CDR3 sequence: CASRPRTSGADTDTQYF. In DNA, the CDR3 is TGTGCCAGCAGACCCCGGACTAGCGGGGCCGACACAGATACGCAGTATTTT.

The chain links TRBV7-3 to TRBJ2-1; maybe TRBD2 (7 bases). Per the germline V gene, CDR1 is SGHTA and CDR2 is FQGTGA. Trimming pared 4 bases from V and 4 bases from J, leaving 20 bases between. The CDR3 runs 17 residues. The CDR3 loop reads CASSSAPGGPPYNEQFF. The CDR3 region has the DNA TGTGCCAGCAGCTCGGCGCCGGGGGGCCCTCCATACAATGAGCAGTTCTTC.

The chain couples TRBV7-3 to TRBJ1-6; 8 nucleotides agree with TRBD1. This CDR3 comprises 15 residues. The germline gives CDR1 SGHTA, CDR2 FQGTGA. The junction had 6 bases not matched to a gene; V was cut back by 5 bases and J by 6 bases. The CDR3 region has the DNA TGTGCCAGCAGCCTCGGACAGGGTGGTAATTCACCCCTCCACTTT. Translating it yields CASSLGQGGNSPLHF.

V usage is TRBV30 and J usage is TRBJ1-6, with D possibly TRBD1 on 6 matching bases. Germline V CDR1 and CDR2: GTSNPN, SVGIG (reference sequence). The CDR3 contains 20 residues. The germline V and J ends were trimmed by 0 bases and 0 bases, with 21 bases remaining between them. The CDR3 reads CAWSVLGDTGHSSYNSPLHF. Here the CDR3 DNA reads TGTGCCTGGAGTGTACTTGGGGACACAGGGCACAGCTCCTATAATTCACCCCTCCACTTT.

CDR3 in DNA: TGTGCCAGCAGCTTAGCGGGGGGCGGAGCGGATACGCAGTATTTT. This sequence encodes CASSLAGGGADTQYF. The rearrangement links TRBV6-5 to TRBJ2-3; 10 bases line up with TRBD2. The CDR3 runs 15 residues. CDR1 and CDR2 from the germline V gene are MNHEY and SVGAGI. Trimming removed 6 bases from V and 6 bases from J; junction bases left unmatched: 9.

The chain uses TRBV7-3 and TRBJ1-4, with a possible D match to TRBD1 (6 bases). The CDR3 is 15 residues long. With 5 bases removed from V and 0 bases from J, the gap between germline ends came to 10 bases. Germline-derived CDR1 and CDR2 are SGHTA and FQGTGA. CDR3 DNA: TGTGCCAGCAGCCTTACAGGGACAACTAATGAAAAACTGTTTTTT. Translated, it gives CASSLTGTTNEKLFF.

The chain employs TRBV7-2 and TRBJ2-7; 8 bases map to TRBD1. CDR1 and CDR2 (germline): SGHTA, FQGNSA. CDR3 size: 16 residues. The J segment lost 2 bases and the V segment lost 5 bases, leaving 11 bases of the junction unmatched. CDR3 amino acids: CASSPAGTGSPYEQYF. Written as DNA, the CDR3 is TGTGCCAGCAGCCCGGCCGGGACAGGATCCCCCTACGAGCAGTACTTC.

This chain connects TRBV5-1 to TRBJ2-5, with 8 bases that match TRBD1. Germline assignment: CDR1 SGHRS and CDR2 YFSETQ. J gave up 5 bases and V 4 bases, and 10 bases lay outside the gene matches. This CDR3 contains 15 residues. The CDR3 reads CASSPGTGRAETQYF. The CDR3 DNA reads TGCGCCAGCAGCCCCGGGACAGGTCGAGCGGAGACCCAGTACTTC.

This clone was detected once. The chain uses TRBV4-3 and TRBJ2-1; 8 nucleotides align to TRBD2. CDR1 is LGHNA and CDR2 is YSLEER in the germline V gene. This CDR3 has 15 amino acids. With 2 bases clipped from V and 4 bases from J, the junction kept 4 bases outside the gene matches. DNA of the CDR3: TGCGCCAGCAGCCAACCGGGGGGGCCGTACAATGAGCAGTTCTTC. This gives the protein CASSQPGGPYNEQFF.

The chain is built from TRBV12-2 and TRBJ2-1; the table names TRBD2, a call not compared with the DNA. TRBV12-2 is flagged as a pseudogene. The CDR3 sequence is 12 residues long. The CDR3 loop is CASRSADNEQFF. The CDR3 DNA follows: TGTGCAAGTCGCTCTGCGGACAATGAGCAGTTCTTC.

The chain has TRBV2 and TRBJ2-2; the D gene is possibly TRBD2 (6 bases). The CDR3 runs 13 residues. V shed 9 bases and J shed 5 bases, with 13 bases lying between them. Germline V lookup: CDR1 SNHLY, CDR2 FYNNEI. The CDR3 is CASTSRGTGELFF. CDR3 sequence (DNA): TGTGCCAGTACTAGTCGGGGGACCGGGGAGCTGTTTTTT.

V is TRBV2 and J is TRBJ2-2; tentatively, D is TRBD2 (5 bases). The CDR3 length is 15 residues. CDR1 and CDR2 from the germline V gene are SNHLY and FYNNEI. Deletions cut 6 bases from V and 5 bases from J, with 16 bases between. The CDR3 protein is CASRPVGRETGELFF. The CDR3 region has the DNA TGTGCCAGCAGGCCGGTCGGAAGGGAGACCGGGGAGCTGTTTTTT.

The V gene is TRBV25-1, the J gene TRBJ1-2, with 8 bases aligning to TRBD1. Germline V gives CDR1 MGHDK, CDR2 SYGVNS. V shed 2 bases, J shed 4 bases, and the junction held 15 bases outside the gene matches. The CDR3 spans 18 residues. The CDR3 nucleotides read TGTGCCAGCAGTGAAGAAACAGGGGGGCTCCCCGGCAGCTATGGCTACACCTTC. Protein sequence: CASSEETGGLPGSYGYTF.

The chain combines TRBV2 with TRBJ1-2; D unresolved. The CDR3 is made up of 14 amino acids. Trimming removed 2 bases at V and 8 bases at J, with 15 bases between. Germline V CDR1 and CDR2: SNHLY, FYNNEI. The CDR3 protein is CASSERSSKRGYTF. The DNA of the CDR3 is TGTGCCAGCAGTGAACGGTCCTCGAAGAGGGGCTACACCTTC.

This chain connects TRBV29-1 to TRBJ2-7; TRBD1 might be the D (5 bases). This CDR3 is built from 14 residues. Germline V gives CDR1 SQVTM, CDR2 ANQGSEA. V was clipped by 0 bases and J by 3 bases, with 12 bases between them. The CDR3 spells CSVEDSNRGYEQYF. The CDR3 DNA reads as TGCAGCGTTGAAGACTCCAATAGGGGCTACGAGCAGTACTTC.

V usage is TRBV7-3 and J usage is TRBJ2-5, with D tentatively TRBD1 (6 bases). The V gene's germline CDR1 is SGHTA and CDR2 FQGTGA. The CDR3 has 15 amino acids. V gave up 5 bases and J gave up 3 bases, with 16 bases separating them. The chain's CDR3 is CASSPQRAGEETQYF. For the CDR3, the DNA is TGTGCCAGCAGCCCACAACGGGCAGGGGAAGAGACCCAGTACTTC.

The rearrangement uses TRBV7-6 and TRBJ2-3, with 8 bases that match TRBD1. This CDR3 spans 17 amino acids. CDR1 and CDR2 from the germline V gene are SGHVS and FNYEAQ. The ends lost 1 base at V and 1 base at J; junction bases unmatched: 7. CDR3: CASSLVSGGQGTDTQYF. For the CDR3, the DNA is TGTGCCAGCAGCTTAGTGAGTGGGGGACAGGGCACAGATACGCAGTATTTT.

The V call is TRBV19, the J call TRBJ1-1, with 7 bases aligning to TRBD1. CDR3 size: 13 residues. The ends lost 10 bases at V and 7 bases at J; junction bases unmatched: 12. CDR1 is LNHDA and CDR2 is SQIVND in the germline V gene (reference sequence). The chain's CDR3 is CAKSLKGALEAFF. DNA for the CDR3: TGTGCCAAGTCGCTAAAGGGGGCTCTTGAAGCTTTCTTT.

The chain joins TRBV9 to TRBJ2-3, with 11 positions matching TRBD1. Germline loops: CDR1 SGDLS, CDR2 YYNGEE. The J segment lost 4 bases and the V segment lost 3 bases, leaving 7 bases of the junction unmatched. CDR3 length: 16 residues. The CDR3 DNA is TGTGCCAGCAGCGACACCGGGACAGGGGGTGCAGATACGCAGTATTTT. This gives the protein CASSDTGTGGADTQYF.

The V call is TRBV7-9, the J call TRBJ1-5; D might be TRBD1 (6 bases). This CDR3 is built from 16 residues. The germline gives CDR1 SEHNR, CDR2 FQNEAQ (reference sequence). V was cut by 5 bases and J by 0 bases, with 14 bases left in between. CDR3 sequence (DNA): TGTGCCAGCAGCCCCGGGGGGCCAGTTAGCAATCAGCCCCAGCATTTT. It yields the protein CASSPGGPVSNQPQHF.

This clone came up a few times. The CDR3 DNA reads TGCGCCAGCAGCCAAGGGACAACCTATAATTCACCCCTCCACTTT. This translates into CASSQGTTYNSPLHF. V usage is TRBV4-3 and J usage is TRBJ1-6; D perhaps matches TRBD1 (5 bases). Germline CDR1 and CDR2: LGHNA and YSLEER. The CDR3 sequence is 15 residues long. V was cut by 1 base and J by 2 bases, with 6 bases left in between.

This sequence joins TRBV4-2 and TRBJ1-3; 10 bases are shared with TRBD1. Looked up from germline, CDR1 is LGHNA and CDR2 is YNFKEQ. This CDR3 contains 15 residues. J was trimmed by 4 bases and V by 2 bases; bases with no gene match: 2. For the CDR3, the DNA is TGTGCCAGCAGCCAACGGGACAGGGGAGGAAACACCATATATTTT. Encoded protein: CASSQRDRGGNTIYF.

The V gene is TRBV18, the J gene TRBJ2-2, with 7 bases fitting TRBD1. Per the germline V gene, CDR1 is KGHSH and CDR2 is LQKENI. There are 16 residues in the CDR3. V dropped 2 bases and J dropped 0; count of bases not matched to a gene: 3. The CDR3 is CASSPTRGPNTGELFF. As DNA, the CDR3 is TGTGCCAGCTCACCAACTAGGGGGCCGAACACCGGGGAGCTGTTTTTT.

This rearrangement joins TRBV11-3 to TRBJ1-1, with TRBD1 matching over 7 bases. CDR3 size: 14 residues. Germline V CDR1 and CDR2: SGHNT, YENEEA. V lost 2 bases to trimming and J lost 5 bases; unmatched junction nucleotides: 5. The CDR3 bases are TGTGCCAGCAGCTTAACAGGGGTTGGGACTGAAGCTTTCTTT. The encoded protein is CASSLTGVGTEAFF. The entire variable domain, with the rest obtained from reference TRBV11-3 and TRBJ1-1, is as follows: EAGVVQSPRYKIIEKKQPVAFWCNPISGHNTLYWYLQNLGQGPELLIRYENEEAVDDSQLPKDRFSAERLKGVDSTLKIQPAELGDSAVYLCASSLTGVGTEAFFGQGTRLTVV.

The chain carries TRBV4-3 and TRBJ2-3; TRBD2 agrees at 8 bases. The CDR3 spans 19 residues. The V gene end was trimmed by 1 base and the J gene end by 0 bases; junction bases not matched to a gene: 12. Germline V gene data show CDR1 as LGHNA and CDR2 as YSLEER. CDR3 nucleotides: TGCGCCAGCAGCCAAGGACCCGGGGCGGGGGGCCAGAGCACAGATACGCAGTATTTT. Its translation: CASSQGPGAGGQSTDTQYF.